Listed below are T cell receptor beta chains from one sample, sequenced in a study of response to subunit inactivated influenza vaccine. MiXCR, run by TCRdb on the RT-PCR reads, gives a single entry per CDR3 protein. The data show more than 700,000 distinct CDR3 sequences, around 21% seen once. Specimen: PBMCs from blood, collected more than 4 days after vaccination. The receptors were sampled from a man aged 45 to 65 who received an inactivated influenza vaccine. Each CDR3 is given with its conserved first and last residue. The order of the fields is J gene, clone size, V gene, D gene, CDR3 protein, CDR3 DNA. A D gene is named only where the DNA matches it firmly. The listing skips clone size in some rows; elsewhere it reads once, few, many or a size class.

>TRBJ2-7|few|TRBV7-2|.
CASTKNPYEQYF
TGTGCCAGCACCAAAAACCCCTACGAGCAGTACTTC
>TRBJ2-3|.|TRBV15|TRBD2
CATSPGGLAGGPDTQYF
TGTGCCACCAGCCCGGGCGGCCTAGCGGGAGGCCCAGATACGCAGTATTTT
>TRBJ2-7|.|TRBV7-9|.
CASRYRQGPYEQYF
TGTGCCAGCAGATACCGTCAGGGACCCTACGAGCAGTACTTC
>TRBJ1-2|.|TRBV6-5|.
CASHSVYGYTF
TGTGCCAGTCACTCGGTCTATGGCTACACCTTC
>TRBJ1-5|many|TRBV12-3/TRBV12-4|.
CASSLAGPQHF
TGTGCCAGCAGTTTGGCAGGCCCCCAGCATTTT
>TRBJ2-3|many|TRBV7-9|.
CASSPRGSGTDTQYF
TGTGCCAGCAGCCCCAGGGGTAGCGGCACAGATACGCAGTATTTT
>TRBJ2-3|.|TRBV7-3|.
CASSPTPRMGAADTQYF
TGTGCCAGCAGCCCCACACCCAGGATGGGAGCCGCAGATACGCAGTATTTT
>TRBJ2-2|many|TRBV7-2|.
CASSLVRGGELFF
TGTGCCAGCAGCTTAGTAAGGGGCGGGGAGCTGTTTTTT
>TRBJ2-5|once|TRBV7-2|.
CASSLVGFGGETQYF
TGTGCCAGCAGCTTAGTGGGTTTTGGTGGGGAGACCCAGTACTTC
>TRBJ2-3|few|TRBV7-3|TRBD2
CASSLMGLGDTQYF
TGTGCCAGCAGCTTAATGGGACTAGGGGATACGCAGTATTTT
>TRBJ2-3|few|TRBV29-1|.
CSVGRVWASTDTQYF
TGCAGCGTTGGCAGGGTATGGGCTAGCACAGATACGCAGTATTTT
>TRBJ2-7|.|TRBV20-1|TRBD1
CSAGQGEAYEQYF
TGCAGTGCAGGACAGGGGGAGGCCTACGAGCAGTACTTC
>TRBJ2-6|.|TRBV4-3|TRBD1
CASSQVFSGQAFSGANVLTF
TGCGCCAGCAGCCAAGTCTTTTCCGGACAGGCGTTCTCTGGGGCCAACGTCCTGACTTTC
>TRBJ2-7|.|TRBV20-1|TRBD2
CSARGYLAGEREQYF
TGCAGTGCTAGAGGTTATCTAGCGGGAGAACGCGAGCAGTACTTC
>TRBJ2-1|few|TRBV28|TRBD2
CASRLLFGTSELGNEQFF
TGTGCCAGCAGGTTACTTTTCGGGACTAGCGAGCTGGGCAATGAGCAGTTCTTC
>TRBJ2-1|.|TRBV25-1|.
CASSAPGYGEQFF
TGTGCCAGCAGTGCGCCGGGATATGGTGAGCAGTTCTTC
>TRBJ1-1|.|TRBV10-3|.
CAISESVSGEAFF
TGTGCCATCAGTGAGTCAGTCTCGGGGGAAGCTTTCTTT
>TRBJ2-5|few|TRBV10-3|.
CAISESGARETQYF
TGTGCCATCAGTGAGTCGGGGGCTCGGGAGACCCAGTACTTC
>TRBJ1-4|few|TRBV20-1|TRBD1
CSARTGINEKLFF
TGCAGTGCTAGGACAGGGATCAATGAAAAACTGTTTTTT
>TRBJ2-3|few|TRBV6-1|.
CASIEDTGPPDTQYF
TGTGCCAGCATTGAGGACACGGGCCCCCCAGATACGCAGTATTTT
>TRBJ2-5|many|TRBV7-2|TRBD1
CASSLVYRGETQYF
TGTGCCAGCAGCTTAGTTTACAGGGGAGAGACCCAGTACTTC
>TRBJ1-5|few|TRBV5-5|.
CASSQFVTEPQHF
TGTGCCAGCAGCCAGTTCGTCACAGAGCCCCAGCATTTT
>TRBJ1-5|once|TRBV10-2|TRBD1
CASSVQGEGSNQPQHF
TGCGCCAGCAGCGTACAGGGGGAGGGTAGCAATCAGCCCCAGCATTTT
>TRBJ2-1|few|TRBV4-3|.
CASSQGVQAGLSYNEQFF
TGCGCCAGCAGCCAAGGTGTACAGGCCGGACTCTCCTACAATGAGCAGTTCTTC
>TRBJ2-1|.|TRBV2|TRBD2
CASRGSGRAYNEQFF
TGTGCCAGCAGGGGCAGCGGGAGGGCCTACAATGAGCAGTTCTTC
>TRBJ1-5|few|TRBV12-3/TRBV12-4|.
CASSPMAGGNQPQHF
TGTGCCAGCAGTCCAATGGCGGGGGGCAATCAGCCCCAGCATTTT
>TRBJ1-5|many|TRBV12-3/TRBV12-4|.
CASSLGDNQPQHF
TGTGCCAGCAGTTTAGGGGACAATCAGCCCCAGCATTTT
>TRBJ1-1|.|TRBV24-1|.
CATAGAMNTEAFF
TGTGCCACCGCAGGGGCCATGAACACTGAAGCTTTCTTT
>TRBJ2-2|few|TRBV7-8|TRBD1
CASSRDRGLTGELFF
TGTGCCAGCAGCCGCGACAGGGGGCTCACCGGGGAGCTGTTTTTT
>TRBJ2-5|.|TRBV7-6|.
CASSLERRETQYF
TGTGCCAGCAGTTTGGAGAGGCGAGAGACCCAGTACTTC
>TRBJ2-1|few|TRBV24-1|TRBD1
CATQKEGAAYNEQFF
TGTGCCACCCAAAAAGAGGGGGCGGCCTACAATGAGCAGTTCTTC
>TRBJ2-7|many|TRBV5-1|TRBD2
CASSPGLARTYEQYF
TGCGCCAGCAGCCCGGGACTAGCGAGGACCTACGAGCAGTACTTC
>TRBJ1-1|many|TRBV7-2|.
CASSFASNTEAFF
TGTGCCAGCAGCTTTGCTTCTAACACTGAAGCTTTCTTT
>TRBJ2-7|.|TRBV6-1|.
CASTPGRLSSYEQYF
TGTGCCAGCACCCCGGGCCGCCTTAGCTCCTACGAGCAGTACTTC
>TRBJ2-1|few|TRBV9|TRBD1
CASSVGKRDRVYNEQFF
TGTGCCAGCAGCGTAGGGAAAAGGGACAGGGTCTACAATGAGCAGTTCTTC
>TRBJ2-4|.|TRBV20-1|.
CSARRVGGNIQYF
TGCAGTGCTCGAAGAGTAGGAGGGAACATTCAGTACTTC
>TRBJ2-1|.|TRBV2|.
CASNSGVPYNEQFF
TGTGCCAGCAATTCGGGAGTACCCTACAATGAGCAGTTCTTC
>TRBJ1-1|few|TRBV3-1|.
CASSQAANTEAFF
TGTGCCAGCAGCCAAGCTGCCAACACTGAAGCTTTCTTT
>TRBJ1-5|few|TRBV4-3|.
CASSQDPVQGVNQPQHF
TGCGCCAGCAGCCAAGATCCAGTTCAAGGGGTAAATCAGCCCCAGCATTTT